A single TCR beta chain is shown here with its context. The antigen remains undetermined. The PCR had 60 Vbeta and 13 Jbeta primers. Per the study methods: In a later analysis, of around 85 million unique beta chains, roughly 9.9 million appeared in at least two donors. Sequencing used immunoSEQ multiplex PCR; TCRdb keeps in-frame clones, though not all of them. For V, J and clone size, that table is used; D and trimming come from the DNA. This sample has 130,000 or so clones, with 84% found just once. The data were obtained in a study of cytomegalovirus exposure and HLA in healthy donors. Study-level findings and limits: For TCR beta chains, V- and J-gene trimming was later linked to a missense DCLRE1C variant.

The CDR3 has 15 amino acids. This clonotype originated in a woman in her late teens or twenties in good health and CMV-seropositive. Sequencing was done on a sample of PBMCs. This chain uses TRBV21-1 with TRBJ1-5. TRBV21-1 is flagged as a pseudogene. CDR3 in DNA: TGTGCCAGCAGCAAGGAGGGTTGGCGCAATCAGCCCCAGCATTTT. This encodes CASSKEGWRNQPQHF.